The subject of this entry is one TCR beta chain. Antigen specificity is unknown. Germline values: CDR1 SQVTM, CDR2 ANQGSEA. This CDR3 has 13 amino acids. V was shortened by 7 bases and J by 5 bases, with 17 bases between the two germline ends. This record belongs to a study of graft-versus-host responses after intestinal transplantation. Repertoires were generated with immunoSEQ multiplex PCR, while TCRdb's copy carries only in-frame clones and drops some. The sample consists of more than 70,000 clones, 80% to 85% of them appearing once. The TCR was taken from a human donor who received an intestinal transplant. This chain connects TRBV29-1 to TRBJ1-1; D is perhaps TRBD1 (6 bases). The sequencing used unstimulated CD4+ T cells sorted from spleen or lymph node cells, collected before intestinal transplant. CDR3: CSGAEGGKTEAFF. CDR3 nucleotides: TGCAGCGGCGCCGAGGGGGGGAAGACTGAAGCTTTCTTT.